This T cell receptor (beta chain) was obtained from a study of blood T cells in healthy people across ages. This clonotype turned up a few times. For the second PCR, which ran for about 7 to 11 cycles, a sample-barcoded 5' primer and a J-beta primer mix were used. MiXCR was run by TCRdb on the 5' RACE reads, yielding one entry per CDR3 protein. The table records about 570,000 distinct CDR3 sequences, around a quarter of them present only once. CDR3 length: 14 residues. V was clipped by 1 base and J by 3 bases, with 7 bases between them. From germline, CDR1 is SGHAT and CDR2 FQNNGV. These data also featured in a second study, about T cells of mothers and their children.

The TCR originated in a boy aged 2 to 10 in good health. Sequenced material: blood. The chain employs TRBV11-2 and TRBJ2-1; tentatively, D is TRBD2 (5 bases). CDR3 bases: TGTGCCAGCAGCTTAGCTCGGGACTACAATGAGCAGTTCTTC. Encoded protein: CASSLARDYNEQFF.